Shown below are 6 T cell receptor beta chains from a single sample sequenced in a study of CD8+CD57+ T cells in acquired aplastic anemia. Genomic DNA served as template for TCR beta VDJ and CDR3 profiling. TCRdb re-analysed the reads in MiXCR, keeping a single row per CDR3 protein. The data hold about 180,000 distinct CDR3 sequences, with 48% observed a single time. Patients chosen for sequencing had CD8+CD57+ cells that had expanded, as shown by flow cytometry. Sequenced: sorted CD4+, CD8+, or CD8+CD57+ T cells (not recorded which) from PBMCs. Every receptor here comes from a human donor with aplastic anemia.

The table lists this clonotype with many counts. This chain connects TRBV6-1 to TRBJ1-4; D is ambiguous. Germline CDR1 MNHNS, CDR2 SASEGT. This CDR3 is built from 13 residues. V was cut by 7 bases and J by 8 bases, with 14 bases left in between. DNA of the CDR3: TGTGCCAGCAAGGCGCAACGGTCCGAAAAACTGTTTTTT. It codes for CASKAQRSEKLFF.

The CDR3 here is CSAGAAGEKLFF. CDR3 DNA sequence: TGCAGCGCCGGCGCGGCGGGTGAAAAACTGTTTTTT. The chain joins TRBV29-1 to TRBJ1-4; D not certain. V lost 7 bases and J 7 bases, leaving 13 bases between the germline ends. This CDR3 contains 12 residues. Germline CDR1 reads SQVTM; CDR2 reads ANQGSEA. The entire variable domain, with the rest obtained from reference TRBV29-1 and TRBJ1-4, is as follows: SAVISQKPSRDICQRGTSLTIQCQVDSQVTMMFWYRQQPGQSLTLIATANQGSEATYESGFVIDKFPISRPNLTFSTLTVSNMSPEDSSIYLCSAGAAGEKLFFGSGTQLSVL.

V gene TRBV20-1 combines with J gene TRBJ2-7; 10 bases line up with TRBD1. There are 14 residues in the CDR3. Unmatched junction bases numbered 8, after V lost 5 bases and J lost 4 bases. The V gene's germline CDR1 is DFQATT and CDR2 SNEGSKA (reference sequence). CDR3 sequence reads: CSASAGTGAYEQYF. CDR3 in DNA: TGCAGTGCTTCAGCCGGGACAGGGGCTTACGAGCAGTACTTC.

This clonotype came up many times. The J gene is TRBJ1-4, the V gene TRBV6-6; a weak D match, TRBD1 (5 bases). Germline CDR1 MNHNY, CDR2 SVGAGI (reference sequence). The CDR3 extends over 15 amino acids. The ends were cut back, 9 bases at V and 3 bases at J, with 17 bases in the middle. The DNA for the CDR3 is TGTGCCAGTATATCAAACAGGCGAGCTAATGAAAAACTGTTTTTT. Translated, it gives CASISNRRANEKLFF.

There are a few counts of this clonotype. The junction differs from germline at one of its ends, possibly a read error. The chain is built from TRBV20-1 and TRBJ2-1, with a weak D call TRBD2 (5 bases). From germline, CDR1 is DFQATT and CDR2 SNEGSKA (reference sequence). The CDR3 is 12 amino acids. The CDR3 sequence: CSASTSGREQFF. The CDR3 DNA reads TGCAGCGCTAGTACAAGCGGTCGAGAGCAGTTCTTC.

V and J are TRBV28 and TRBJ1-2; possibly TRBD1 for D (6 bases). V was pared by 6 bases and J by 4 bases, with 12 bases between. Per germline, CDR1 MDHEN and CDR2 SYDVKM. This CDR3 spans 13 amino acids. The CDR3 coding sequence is TGTGCCAGCAGCACGACAGGCCTCTATGGCTACACCTTC. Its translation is CASSTTGLYGYTF.